This T cell receptor beta chain originates from a study of blood T cell repertoires in COVID-19 (dated by TCRdb to about 2020). With respect to the entire study: Samples covering the acute and convalescent phases of COVID-19 were provided by collaborators in the United States, Italy and Spain. The sample metadata nearly always contained a de-identified subject ID, COVID-19 status, age in years and sex. HLA class I and class II types, where available, came from metadata supplied by the sample provider rather than from assay-based typing. The repertoires were made available in a free public database intended to serve as a resource for research on the immune response to SARS-CoV-2. The samples were drawn from two sources: the first 160 participants of the ongoing ImmuneRACE study, and 950 to 1,500 subjects contributed by 6 global collaborators. The dataset comprised deeply sampled blood TCRbeta repertoires from subjects exposed to, actively infected with, or recovered from COVID-19. The material from the prospective study consisted of cDNA or gDNA derived from T cells, B-cell-depleted T cells, or PBMCs. The paper's findings and limits, for the study overall: How much clinical and demographic metadata was included differed by source and by participant, and the metadata was provided uncurated.

From the cysteine up to the phenylalanine, the CDR3 has a length of 16 residues. Only CDR3 DNA is held: 48 bases, read in frame from base 1. In the germline V gene, CDR1 corresponds to SNHLY and CDR2 to FYNNEI. V gives up 9 bases and J gives up 1 base, and the segment between their germline ends measures 21 bases. The collaborating institutions used their own protocols to collect whole blood in K2EDTA tubes. For TCRbeta analysis, collaborator samples were shipped as frozen whole blood, as isolated PBMCs, or as DNA extracted from either sample type. As for this clone: There is no known antigen for this receptor. No base qualities exist here, and no much larger clone lies one base off it.

TCRbeta CDR3 regions were amplified from genomic DNA by means of the immunoSEQ Assay, a bias-controlled multiplex PCR. The study's processing was this. Within the assay, amplification of reference gene primers was used to estimate how many nucleated cells each sample contained. To quantify the absolute abundance of each unique TCRbeta CDR3 rearrangement, sequence reads were collapsed and filtered. For each sample, productive Simpson clonality was calculated as the square root of Simpson's diversity index over productive rearrangements. This immuneACCESS table, as held by TCRdb, lists in-frame sequences with V and J called but not all clones. Of the missing ones, under half trace to an unresolved V gene in checked studies; the others have no known cause. V and J calls and clone size are as listed in that table; D and trimming were resolved from the DNA. The sample table records 100,000 to 150,000 clones; just under 80% of these occur just once. The ten largest clones add up to 20% to 30% of the sample.

The rearrangement combines TRBV2 with TRBJ1-2; the D gene is possibly TRBD1, with 6 bases matching. The source of this sequence is a human donor in a cohort sampled during active COVID-19. The sample consisted of peripheral blood. The CDR3 has the sequence CASRLEGTTVNYGYTF. The sequenced DNA: TGTGCCAGTCGACTTGAAGGGACAACTGTTAACTATGGCTACACCTTC.